Each of the 9 T cell receptor beta chains below was sequenced from the same sample in a study of beta chain features in type 1 diabetes. Expressed TCRB transcripts were sequenced, since all the RNA that had been isolated was reverse transcribed. TCRdb's copy holds only in-frame clones and misses some; the assay was immunoSEQ multiplex PCR. The sample shows over 500,000 clones, less than 20% of them seen only once. Sequencing was done on a sample of naive CD4+ T cells from blood. The receptor source for this set is a man between 18 and 35 years old in good health.

V is TRBV19 and J is TRBJ1-5; TRBD1 matches 8 bases. Looked up from germline, CDR1 is LNHDA and CDR2 is SQIVND (reference sequence). The CDR3 totals 14 residues. The ends lost 4 bases at V and 11 bases at J; junction bases unmatched: 10. The CDR3 reads CASSRGQGWLAQHF. The CDR3 DNA reads TGTGCCAGTAGTAGAGGACAGGGTTGGCTTGCCCAGCATTTT.

V usage is TRBV4-1 and J usage is TRBJ2-7; TRBD2 matches at 7 bases. The CDR3 extends over 16 amino acids. Per the germline V gene, CDR1 is MGHRA and CDR2 is YSYEKL. With V trimmed by 3 bases and J by 3 bases, 11 bases remained unmatched. For the CDR3, the DNA is TGCGCCAGCAGCCAGGGATCCGGGACTAAGAACTACGAGCAGTACTTC. This sequence encodes CASSQGSGTKNYEQYF.

The chain has TRBV7-2 and TRBJ1-3; no clear D. The germline V and J ends were trimmed by 5 bases and 4 bases, with 12 bases remaining between them. The length of the CDR3 is 14 residues. Germline V gives CDR1 SGHTA, CDR2 FQGNSA. The CDR3 loop is CASSPRFSGNTIYF. CDR3 sequence (DNA): TGTGCCAGCAGCCCGCGTTTCAGCGGAAACACCATATATTTT.

This clone turned up a few times. CDR3 in amino acids: CASSLAVRRNTEAFF. DNA of the CDR3: TGTGCCAGCAGTTTAGCGGTTCGCAGGAACACTGAAGCTTTCTTT. The chain joins TRBV27 to TRBJ1-1; D not resolved. Germline values: CDR1 MNHEY, CDR2 SMNVEV (reference sequence). Trimming removed 2 bases at V and 1 base at J, with 11 bases between. This CDR3 comprises 15 residues.

The chain links TRBV28 to TRBJ2-7; TRBD2 is a possible D gene (5 bases). V was clipped by 6 bases and J by 4 bases, with 13 bases between them. The CDR3 sequence is 13 residues long. CDR1 and CDR2 (germline): MDHEN, SYDVKM. The CDR3 DNA reads as TGTGCCAGCAGCCTACAGACGGGGTACGAGCAGTACTTC. Residues: CASSLQTGYEQYF.

The V and J genes are TRBV6-6 and TRBJ2-5; TRBD1 might be the D (6 bases). Germline assignment: CDR1 MNHNY and CDR2 SVGAGI (reference sequence). CDR3 length: 15 residues. Trimming removed 7 bases from V and 7 bases from J, with 22 bases in between. The CDR3 sequence is CASKTGLSNGGTQYF. CDR3 in DNA: TGTGCCAGCAAGACAGGTCTCTCCAACGGTGGGACCCAGTACTTC.

This clone was recorded at least ten times. The genes are TRBV23-1 and TRBJ2-4; D is ambiguous. TRBV23-1 is labeled an ORF, and its function is uncertain. Trimming took off 4 bases at V and 0 bases at J, with 7 bases between the two ends. The CDR3 extends over 14 amino acids. CDR3 sequence: CASSLGLAKNIQYF. The CDR3 nucleotides read TGCGCCAGCAGTCTGGGATTAGCCAAAAACATTCAGTACTTC.

This chain uses TRBV29-1 with TRBJ1-5; 7 nucleotides align to TRBD1. V was pared by 7 bases and J by 7 bases, with 13 bases of the junction left unmatched. The CDR3 loop spans 14 amino acids. Germline assignment: CDR1 SQVTM and CDR2 ANQGSEA. The CDR3 is CSGSTGKEGQPQHF. For the CDR3, the DNA is TGCAGCGGCTCGACAGGGAAGGAGGGGCAGCCCCAGCATTTT.

This clone has a handful of counts. V and J are TRBV11-2 and TRBJ2-6; 7 positions agree with TRBD1. CDR3 length: 15 amino acids. V lost 5 bases, J lost 2 bases, and 3 bases stayed unmatched. CDR1 is SGHAT and CDR2 is FQNNGV in the germline V gene. DNA of the CDR3: TGTGCCAGCAGCCTCACAGGGGCTGGGGCCAACGTCCTGACTTTC. It encodes CASSLTGAGANVLTF.